The clone carrying this T cell receptor (beta chain) has a single count. The antigen is unknown. Measured with immunoSEQ multiplex PCR; TCRdb has only the in-frame clones, and not every one. The sample has approximately 2.1 million clones, 93% seen once. The data are from a study of shared clonotypes between healthy human individuals. The study, taken as a whole, reports: Rarefaction showed sorted-subset sequencing was incomplete despite large depth. Among the subsets, naive ones generally showed larger estimated richness than memory ones.

The CDR3 is 14 residues long. The V end lost 5 bases, the J end lost 1 base, and 12 bases lay between the germline ends. The germline V gene has CDR1 SGHAT and CDR2 FQNNGV. Sequencing input: naive CD4+ T cells from PBMCs. The subset: CD45RA+ positively selected. The J gene is TRBJ2-7, the V gene TRBV11-2; D is uncertain. This receptor was identified in a man younger than 35 in good health. Some clones in this sample may be carry-over from other donors' samples. The CDR3 DNA reads as TGTGCCAGCAGCCCGCTCCGGGCGTCCTACGAGCAGTACTTC. As protein: CASSPLRASYEQYF.